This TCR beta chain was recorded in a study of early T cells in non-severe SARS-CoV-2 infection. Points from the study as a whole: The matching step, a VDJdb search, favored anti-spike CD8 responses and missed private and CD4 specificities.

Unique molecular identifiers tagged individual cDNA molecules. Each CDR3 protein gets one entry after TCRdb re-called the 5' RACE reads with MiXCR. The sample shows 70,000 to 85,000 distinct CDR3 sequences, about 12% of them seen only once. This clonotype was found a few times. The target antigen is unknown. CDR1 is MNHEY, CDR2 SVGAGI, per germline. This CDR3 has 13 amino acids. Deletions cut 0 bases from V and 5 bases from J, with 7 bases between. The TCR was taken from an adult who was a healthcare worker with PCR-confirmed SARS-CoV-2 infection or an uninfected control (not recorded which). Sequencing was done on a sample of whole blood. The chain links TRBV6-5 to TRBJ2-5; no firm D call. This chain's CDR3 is CASSYSNSETQYF. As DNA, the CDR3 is TGTGCCAGCAGTTACTCTAACTCCGAGACCCAGTACTTC.